These 24 T cell receptor beta chains were all obtained from the same sample, sequenced in a study of CD8 T cells in cerebrospinal fluid in Alzheimer's disease. TCRdb reprocessed the 10x single-cell sequencing reads and reports one entry per CDR3 protein, with no DNA. The listing records over a thousand distinct CDR3 sequences. Sequencing was performed on cerebrospinal fluid. The receptor set was obtained from a human donor in good health.

Considering frequency, this clonotype is medium-sized. J is TRBJ2-7 and V is TRBV28; TCRdb picks TRBD2, but there is no DNA to check that call. This CDR3 contains 14 residues. CDR1 and CDR2 from the germline V gene are MDHEN and SYDVKM. The CDR3 spells CASSFWAGEGEQYF.

The chain uses TRBV19 and TRBJ1-1; no DNA is available, so the TRBD1 call from TCRdb remains unchecked. CDR3 length: 14 amino acids. Germline V lookup: CDR1 LNHDA, CDR2 SQIVND (reference sequence). The chain's CDR3 is CASRRTGTNTEAFF.

This clonotype is called medium-sized based on its frequency. The chain links TRBV30 to TRBJ1-1; the TRBD1 assignment by TCRdb is unverifiable without DNA. Germline CDR1 is GTSNPN and CDR2 is SVGIG (reference sequence). CDR3 length equals 12 residues. The CDR3 loop reads CAWSGGGRLAFF. Combining the CDR3 with reference TRBV30 and TRBJ1-1 gives the whole variable domain SQTIHQWPATLVQPVGSPLSLECTVEGTSNPNLYWYRQAAGRGLQLLFYSVGIGQISSEVPQNLSASRPQDRQFILSSKKLLLSDSGFYLCAWSGGGRLAFFGQGTRLTVV.

Measured by frequency, this clonotype is medium-sized (0.01 to 0.1%). J is TRBJ2-3 and V is TRBV9; TCRdb's assignment of TRBD1 cannot be checked, as there is no DNA. The germline gives CDR1 SGDLS, CDR2 YYNGEE. This CDR3 comprises 18 residues. The CDR3: CASSPRTGGIIGTDTQYF.

This clonotype ranks as large in terms of frequency. The V and J genes are TRBV10-3 and TRBJ1-4. CDR1 ENHRY and CDR2 SYGVKD come from the germline V gene. This CDR3 spans 14 amino acids. The CDR3 protein is CAISERAENEKLFF.

Considering frequency, this clonotype is medium-sized. V gene TRBV5-1 combines with J gene TRBJ1-4; TCRdb designates TRBD1, a call that cannot be tested without DNA. The CDR3 spans 14 residues. Germline V lookup: CDR1 SGHRS, CDR2 YFSETQ. The CDR3 protein is CASSATPGKEKLFF.

This clonotype shows up as medium-sized by frequency. The chain combines TRBV7-2 with TRBJ2-5; TCRdb's assignment of TRBD2 cannot be checked, as there is no DNA. CDR1 is SGHTA, CDR2 FQGNSA, per germline. The CDR3 consists of 15 residues. CDR3 loop: CASSLLAGVQETQYF.

This clonotype is classed as medium-sized by frequency. This chain links TRBV6-2 or TRBV6-3 with TRBJ2-1. The CDR3 loop spans 13 amino acids. The germline gives CDR1 MNHEY, CDR2 SVGEGT. The CDR3 spells CASSLDSYNEQFF.

Measured by frequency, this clonotype is medium-sized (0.01 to 0.1%). J is TRBJ2-6 and V is TRBV24-1; the TCRdb D gene call, TRBD2, has no DNA to confirm it. Per germline, CDR1 KGHDR and CDR2 SFDVKD. This CDR3 region has 15 residues. This CDR3 reads CATSDGGAGANVLTF.

This clonotype is identified as medium-sized from frequency. The J gene is TRBJ1-5, the V gene TRBV18; with no DNA, the TCRdb D assignment of TRBD1 cannot be verified. Germline assignment: CDR1 KGHSH and CDR2 LQKENI. The CDR3 spans 13 residues. The CDR3 is CASSPGGEQPQHF.

Frequency places this clonotype as large. This chain links TRBV11-2 with TRBJ2-3; TCRdb picks TRBD1, but there is no DNA to check that call. The V gene's germline CDR1 is SGHAT and CDR2 FQNNGV. This CDR3 comprises 16 residues. The CDR3 reads CASSINVGPLAYTQYF.

This clonotype is medium-sized by frequency. The chain links TRBV11-2 to TRBJ1-2. Germline loops: CDR1 SGHAT, CDR2 FQNNGV. The CDR3 loop spans 13 amino acids. The CDR3 sequence: CASSLGVNYGYTF. The whole variable domain, filled in from reference TRBV11-2 and TRBJ1-2, reads EAGVAQSPRYKIIEKRQSVAFWCNPISGHATLYWYQQILGQGPKLLIQFQNNGVVDDSQLPKDRFSAERLKGVDSTLKIQPAKLEDSAVYLCASSLGVNYGYTFGSGTRLTVV.

By frequency, this clonotype registers medium-sized. The V call is TRBV20-1, the J call TRBJ2-7; no DNA is available, so the TRBD2 call from TCRdb remains unchecked. The CDR3 runs 14 residues. Germline lookup yields CDR1 DFQATT and CDR2 SNEGSKA (reference sequence). The CDR3 loop reads CSAFSSGGTYEQYF.

This clonotype registers medium-sized by frequency. The rearrangement joins TRBV28 to TRBJ1-2; without DNA, the TCRdb call of TRBD1 cannot be checked. CDR1 is MDHEN, CDR2 SYDVKM, per germline. CDR3 length equals 13 residues. CDR3 loop: CTVWDGASRGYTF.

This clonotype is medium-sized by frequency. The chain recombines TRBV10-3 with TRBJ1-6; TCRdb's D gene call, TRBD1, goes unchecked for lack of DNA. Looked up from germline, CDR1 is ENHRY and CDR2 is SYGVKD. This CDR3 spans 14 amino acids. Here the CDR3 reads CAISESRDNSPLHF.

This clonotype counts as medium-sized by frequency. The rearrangement uses TRBV20-1 and TRBJ2-7; TCRdb's D gene call, TRBD2, goes unchecked for lack of DNA. Germline-derived CDR1 and CDR2 are DFQATT and SNEGSKA (reference sequence). The CDR3 loop spans 15 amino acids. The CDR3 protein is CSATTSGSTSGEQYF.

This clonotype registers large (0.1 to 1%) by frequency. The genes are TRBV6-6 and TRBJ2-5; TCRdb designates TRBD1, a call that cannot be tested without DNA. In germline, CDR1 is MNHNY, CDR2 SVGAGI (reference sequence). The CDR3 is 14 residues long. The CDR3 spells CASRFGQGEETQYF.

According to its frequency, this clonotype is medium-sized. This chain uses TRBV5-4 with TRBJ2-5; the D gene TCRdb calls, TRBD2, cannot be checked with no DNA. In germline, CDR1 is SGHNT, CDR2 YYREEE (reference sequence). This CDR3 has 16 amino acids. CDR3 amino acids: CASSSQGLAGGKTQYF.

This clonotype is medium-sized (0.01 to 0.1%) by frequency. The V call is TRBV5-4, the J call TRBJ1-4; TCRdb's D gene call, TRBD1, goes unchecked for lack of DNA. This CDR3 comprises 14 residues. Germline V gene data show CDR1 as SGHNT and CDR2 as YYREEE (reference sequence). CDR3: CASSSPGPGEKLFF.

Considering frequency, this clonotype is medium-sized (0.01 to 0.1%). V is TRBV7-8 and J is TRBJ2-7; TCRdb names TRBD2, which stays unverified in the absence of DNA. This CDR3 spans 16 amino acids. Germline assignment: CDR1 SGHVS and CDR2 FQNEAQ. The CDR3 sequence: CASSLVGWRGSYEQYF.

Judged by frequency, this clonotype is medium-sized. The chain employs TRBV5-1 and TRBJ1-4; TCRdb designates TRBD1, a call that cannot be tested without DNA. Germline V gene data show CDR1 as SGHRS and CDR2 as YFSETQ. The CDR3 is made up of 16 amino acids. CDR3 region: CASSVEDSSLYEKLFF.

This sequence joins TRBV7-8 and TRBJ1-6. Per the germline V gene, CDR1 is SGHVS and CDR2 is FQNEAQ. The CDR3 has 16 amino acids. This CDR3 reads CASSLARVDQSSPLHF.

This clonotype is deemed medium-sized (0.01 to 0.1%) by its frequency. CDR3 in amino acids: CASSVNSRAYNEQFF. This sequence joins TRBV9 and TRBJ2-1; no DNA is available, so the TRBD1 call from TCRdb remains unchecked. The CDR3 is 15 amino acids. Looked up from germline, CDR1 is SGDLS and CDR2 is YYNGEE.

According to its frequency, this clonotype is large. The V and J genes are TRBV10-3 and TRBJ1-2; TCRdb reports TRBD1, a call that lacks DNA to check it against. This CDR3 is 15 amino acids long. Per the germline V gene, CDR1 is ENHRY and CDR2 is SYGVKD. The CDR3 reads CAISEGAQHNYGYTF.